Presented here are 22 T cell receptor beta chains from one specimen sequenced in a study of neurological immune-mediated disorders. Time point defined: longitudinal time-point 3. TCRdb recomputed calls from the 5' RACE reads with MiXCR, one row per CDR3 protein. Of approximately 47,000 distinct CDR3 sequences detected, roughly 14% appear once; the ten largest clones hold about an eighth. Material for sequencing was PBMCs. All receptors derive from a man in his thirties or forties in good health.

In its sample, this clonotype was seen many times. The CDR3 DNA is TGCGCCAGCAGCTTGGTGGGACTCTCCGGAGAGGTAGCTTTCTTT. It is translated as CASSLVGLSGEVAFF. The chain is built from TRBV5-1 and TRBJ1-1; D might be TRBD1 (5 bases). CDR3 size: 15 residues. Trimming removed 0 bases at V and 10 bases at J, with 19 bases between. CDR1 is SGHRS and CDR2 is YFSETQ in the germline V gene.

In this sample, this clonotype turned up many times. The J gene is TRBJ1-2, the V gene TRBV28; the match to TRBD1 covers 7 bases. Per the germline V gene, CDR1 is MDHEN and CDR2 is SYDVKM. The junction had 4 bases not matched to a gene; V was cut back by 3 bases and J by 6 bases. The CDR3 is 13 residues long. CDR3 in amino acids: CASSFGRGDGYTF. CDR3 nucleotide sequence: TGTGCCAGCAGTTTCGGCAGGGGGGATGGCTACACCTTC.

Here the CDR3 reads CAISEGGTGNSGANVLTF. DNA for the CDR3: TGTGCCATCAGTGAGGGGGGGACAGGGAACTCTGGGGCCAACGTCCTGACTTTC. V and J are TRBV10-3 and TRBJ2-6; 9 nucleotides match TRBD1. Germline CDR1 is ENHRY and CDR2 is SYGVKD. Germline trimming cut 2 bases from V and 0 bases from J; bases unmatched to any gene: 5. The CDR3 totals 18 residues.

The genes are TRBV3-1 and TRBJ2-1; 11 bases are a match to TRBD2. Looked up from germline, CDR1 is LGHDT and CDR2 is YNNKEL (reference sequence). V shed 8 bases and J 8 bases; nucleotides not matched to a gene: 8. CDR3 length: 14 residues. CDR3 sequence (DNA): TGTGCCAGCCGGGATACTAGCGGGAGCCATGAGCAGTTCTTC. Protein product: CASRDTSGSHEQFF.

In this sample, this clonotype turned up many times. V gene TRBV7-8 combines with J gene TRBJ2-4; 7 nucleotides align to TRBD1. The germline gives CDR1 SGHVS, CDR2 FQNEAQ. Losses at the gene ends were 5 bases for V and 10 bases for J; bases not matched to a gene: 14. This CDR3 has 15 residues. This chain's CDR3 is CASSNRPGQFLIQYF. Here the CDR3 DNA reads TGTGCCAGCAGCAACAGGCCGGGACAGTTCCTTATTCAGTACTTC.

The sample holds many counts of this clonotype. The junction does not match germline at one end; this may be a read error. This sequence joins TRBV6-4 and TRBJ2-1; TRBD2 matches 9 bases. From germline, CDR1 is MRHNA and CDR2 SNTAGT. The CDR3 loop spans 16 amino acids. The CDR3 coding sequence is TGTGCCAGCAGTGACCTAGGGACTAGCTCCCACAATGAGCAGTTCTTC. Residues: CASSDLGTSSHNEQFF.

At least ten counts were recorded for this clonotype. This chain links TRBV28 with TRBJ2-7; D might be TRBD1 (6 bases). This CDR3 region has 14 residues. V was pared by 8 bases and J by 7 bases, with 21 bases between. Germline V gene sequence: CDR1 MDHEN, CDR2 SYDVKM. In nucleotides, the CDR3 is TGTGCCAGCGGAACAGGGACGTCTGTCTTGGAGCAGTACTTC. This encodes CASGTGTSVLEQYF.

This clonotype came up many times. For the CDR3, the DNA is TGTGCCAGCAGCCACAGGGATGGTAATCAGCCCCAGCATTTT. Translated: CASSHRDGNQPQHF. The chain combines TRBV5-5 with TRBJ1-5, with D tentatively TRBD1 (6 bases). The germline V and J ends were trimmed by 4 bases and 4 bases, with 12 bases remaining between them. Germline V gene sequence: CDR1 SGHKS, CDR2 YYEKEE (reference sequence). CDR3 length equals 14 residues.

This clonotype was observed many times. The rearrangement uses TRBV12-3 or TRBV12-4 and TRBJ1-2, with a tentative D call TRBD1 (6 bases). The germline V and J ends were trimmed by 7 bases and 3 bases, with 18 bases remaining between them. The CDR3 is 15 residues long. CDR3 amino acids: CASNGGAGSYYGYTF. CDR3 sequence (DNA): TGTGCCAGCAACGGGGGGGCAGGGTCGTACTATGGCTACACCTTC.

This clonotype came up many times. The chain combines TRBV11-2 with TRBJ2-7, with 8 bases aligning to TRBD1. This CDR3 comprises 15 residues. Germline V gene lookup returns CDR1 SGHAT and CDR2 FQNNGV. V gave up 5 bases and J gave up 2 bases; unmatched junction bases: 8. CDR3 sequence: CASSLGQGSPYEQYF. In DNA form, the CDR3 reads TGTGCCAGCAGCCTTGGACAGGGTTCACCCTACGAGCAGTACTTC.

This clonotype was counted ten times or more. The chain has TRBV5-1 and TRBJ2-1, with 9 bases aligning to TRBD2. The germline V gene encodes CDR1 SGHRS and CDR2 YFSETQ. The CDR3 consists of 16 residues. The J segment lost 4 bases and the V segment lost 0 bases, leaving 5 bases of the junction unmatched. The CDR3 DNA reads TGCGCCAGCAGCTTGGGTACTAGCGGGCTTTACAATGAGCAGTTCTTC. The encoded protein is CASSLGTSGLYNEQFF.

This clonotype was seen repeatedly, ten times or more. The chain recombines TRBV7-2 with TRBJ2-3; D call uncertain. The CDR3 has 15 amino acids. The V gene lost 5 bases and the J gene lost 4 bases, with 16 bases spanning the gap. Germline V gene sequence: CDR1 SGHTA, CDR2 FQGNSA. The CDR3 nucleotides read TGTGCCAGCAGCCAATCCGATCGTTTCGCAGATACGCAGTATTTT. Its translation: CASSQSDRFADTQYF.

At least ten counts were recorded for this clonotype. The chain couples TRBV29-1 to TRBJ1-2; D is possibly TRBD1 (5 bases). The germline V and J ends were trimmed by 3 bases and 6 bases, with 11 bases remaining between them. The CDR3 length is 12 residues. Germline CDR1 SQVTM, CDR2 ANQGSEA. CDR3 coding DNA: TGCAGCGTTGAGCGGCAGGGCAATGGCTACACCTTC. Encoded protein: CSVERQGNGYTF.

This clonotype was seen many times. This sequence joins TRBV6-5 and TRBJ1-6, with D possibly TRBD1 on 5 matching bases. Germline V lookup: CDR1 MNHEY, CDR2 SVGAGI. The CDR3 has 15 residues. The V gene lost 9 bases and the J gene lost 0 bases, with 12 bases spanning the gap. The CDR3 spells CASSGFSSYNSPLHF. DNA for the CDR3: TGTGCCAGTTCAGGGTTCAGCTCCTATAATTCACCCCTCCACTTT.

This clonotype was recorded at least ten times. V is TRBV15 and J is TRBJ2-1; 7 nucleotides agree with TRBD2. Germline V gives CDR1 LNHNV, CDR2 YYDKDF (reference sequence). V was pared by 0 bases and J by 2 bases, with 1 base of the junction left unmatched. The CDR3 has 15 residues. The CDR3 sequence: CATSRELATYNEQFF. For the CDR3, the DNA is TGTGCCACCAGCAGAGAACTAGCGACCTACAATGAGCAGTTCTTC.

This clonotype was seen at least ten times. The chain uses TRBV5-1 and TRBJ2-1, with 13 bases that match TRBD2. V lost 2 bases, J lost 5 bases, and 4 bases stayed unmatched. The germline CDR1 and CDR2 sequences are SGHRS and YFSETQ. The CDR3 is made up of 16 amino acids. The CDR3, as DNA: TGCGCCAGCAGCTTATCCACTAGCGGGAGGGACAATGAGCAGTTCTTC. Its translation is CASSLSTSGRDNEQFF.

CDR3 coding DNA: TGTGCCAGCAGTGGGACGGCCGGGACACCTAACACTGAAGCTTTCTTT. It is translated as CASSGTAGTPNTEAFF. J is TRBJ1-1 and V is TRBV28; TRBD1 is a possible D gene (6 bases). The CDR3 runs 16 residues. Trimming removed 5 bases from V and 2 bases from J, with 18 bases in between. Germline values: CDR1 MDHEN, CDR2 SYDVKM. Full variable domain (outside the CDR3, taken from reference TRBV28 and TRBJ1-1): DVKVTQSSRYLVKRTGEKVFLECVQDMDHENMFWYRQDPGLGLRLIYFSYDVKMKEKGDIPEGYSVSREKKERFSLILESASTNQTSMYLCASSGTAGTPNTEAFFGQGTRLTVV.

This clonotype showed up many times. The chain carries TRBV30 and TRBJ2-1; perhaps TRBD2 as D (6 bases). Trimming removed 3 bases at V and 5 bases at J, with 20 bases between. The CDR3 is made up of 16 amino acids. Germline V gives CDR1 GTSNPN, CDR2 SVGIG (reference sequence). The CDR3 DNA is TGTGCCTGGAGAGGCCCCGGCGGGAAGGTGGACAATGAGCAGTTCTTC. Translation gives CAWRGPGGKVDNEQFF.

This clonotype was recorded at least ten times. The chain employs TRBV7-6 and TRBJ2-7; D may be TRBD1 (5 bases). In germline, CDR1 is SGHVS, CDR2 FNYEAQ. The CDR3 has 14 residues. Trimming shortened V by 1 base and J by 1 base, and 8 bases separated the two germline ends. Here the CDR3 reads CASSLGRQSYEQYF. CDR3 coding DNA: TGTGCCAGCAGCTTAGGCCGACAGTCCTACGAGCAGTACTTC.

There are many counts of this clonotype. V is TRBV29-1 and J is TRBJ2-7, with 7 nucleotides matching TRBD2. Germline CDR1 is SQVTM and CDR2 is ANQGSEA. J was trimmed by 3 bases and V by 1 base; bases with no gene match: 6. This CDR3 has 14 amino acids. The CDR3 nucleotides read TGCAGCGTTGAAGGGCAGCGGGGCCGCTACGAGCAGTACTTC. Translating gives CSVEGQRGRYEQYF.

The V and J genes are TRBV6-1 and TRBJ1-2; 7 nucleotides match TRBD1. The CDR3 runs to 13 residues. In germline, CDR1 is MNHNS, CDR2 SASEGT. V gave up 7 bases and J gave up 4 bases; unmatched junction bases: 6. The CDR3 sequence is CASKYGQVYGYTF. As DNA, the CDR3 is TGTGCCAGCAAGTATGGACAGGTCTATGGCTACACCTTC.

This clonotype has a count of ten or more. This chain joins TRBV28 and TRBJ1-6, with 8 bases that match TRBD1. This CDR3 is built from 14 residues. V trimming: 4 bases; J trimming: 7 bases; junction bases outside the gene matches: 3. Germline V CDR1 and CDR2: MDHEN, SYDVKM. The CDR3 region is CASSSGGLNSPLHF. CDR3 DNA: TGTGCCAGCAGTTCAGGGGGCTTAAATTCACCCCTCCACTTT.